This TCR beta chain emerged from a study of blood T cell repertoires in COVID-19 (dated by TCRdb to about 2020). Background for the entire study: The collaborator samples originated in the United States, Italy and Spain and spanned the acute and convalescent phases of COVID-19. The material from the prospective study consisted of cDNA or gDNA derived from T cells, B-cell-depleted T cells, or PBMCs. Subjects who had been exposed to COVID-19, were actively infected with it, or had recovered from it provided the deeply sampled blood TCRbeta repertoires that made up the dataset. The repertoires were released in a freely available public database intended as a resource for research on the immune response to SARS-CoV-2. Samples came from the ongoing ImmuneRACE study (first 160 participants) plus 1,254 subjects from 6 global collaborators. A de-identified subject ID, COVID-19 status, age in years and sex were almost always included in the sample metadata. Where available, HLA class I and class II types were taken from metadata supplied by the sample provider and were not determined by assay-based typing. Beyond this particular receptor, the publication reports: Clinical and demographic metadata were provided uncurated, with the amount varying by source and participant.

Based on the germline V gene, the CDR1 and CDR2 sequences are MNHGY and SVAAGI. V loses 4 bases of germline sequence and J loses 11 bases, and the interval between the two ends is 12 bases. The CDR3 spans 12 residues, from the cysteine through the phenylalanine. Here the CDR3 DNA is all that survives: 36 bases in frame from base 1. TCRbeta CDR3 regions were amplified from genomic DNA using the immunoSEQ Assay, a bias-controlled multiplex PCR. The source study handled its data this way. The number of nucleated cells in each sample was estimated by amplification of reference gene primers within the assay. To quantify the absolute abundance of each unique TCRbeta CDR3 rearrangement, sequence reads were collapsed and filtered. For each sample, productive Simpson clonality was calculated as the square root of Simpson's diversity index over productive rearrangements. TCRdb holds this immuneACCESS table with in-frame rearrangements only. Some clones are missing; in checked studies, unresolved V genes explain under half, and the rest has no known cause. V and J calls and clone size are those listed in that table; D and trimming were worked out from the DNA. The sample table shows about 220,000 clones, and about four fifths are seen once. 3.6% of the sample belongs to the ten largest clones.

Each collaborating institution followed its own protocols to collect whole blood in K2EDTA tubes. Collaborator samples were shipped for TCRbeta analysis as frozen whole blood, isolated PBMCs, or DNA extracted from either sample type. This clone was detected only once. Its antigen is still unknown. The sample holds no much larger clone one base away, and base qualities are not on file. This clonotype was sampled from an elderly woman with acute or convalescent COVID-19. The chain was built from TRBV6-9 and TRBJ1-5; the D gene is possibly TRBD1, with 5 bases matching. Sequenced sample: peripheral blood. The DNA reads as follows: TGTGCCAGCAGTTCAATCCGGGACTCCCAGCATTTT. It is translated as CASSSIRDSQHF.